Shown below are 22 T cell receptor beta chains from a single sample sequenced in a study of T cells in Graves' hyperthyroidism and ophthalmopathy. Researchers amplified the TCR beta CDR3 regions from RNA transcripts. First-round RT-PCR targeting the TCR CDR3 was performed with the HTBI primer set. TCRdb independently ran MiXCR on the multiplex PCR reads; one entry per CDR3 protein. This sample carries about 350,000 distinct CDR3 sequences, roughly 20% of them seen once, and the ten largest clones take 15%. Input material: blood. The receptors derive from a woman in her forties with Graves' ophthalmopathy.

V and J are TRBV12-3 or TRBV12-4 and TRBJ2-7; TRBD2 matches at 9 bases. The CDR3 has 13 residues. CDR3 nucleotide sequence: TGTGGATCGGCGACTAGCGGAGCCTACGAGCAGTACTTC. The encoded protein is CGSATSGAYEQYF.

This clonotype showed up many times. The genes are TRBV27 and TRBJ2-7, with D perhaps TRBD1 (6 bases). V lost 4 bases and J 0 bases, leaving 10 bases between the germline ends. This CDR3 has 14 amino acids. CDR1 is MNHEY and CDR2 is SMNVEV in the germline V gene (reference sequence). The CDR3 is CASSSWDTSYEQYF. CDR3 DNA: TGTGCCAGCAGTTCCTGGGACACCTCCTACGAGCAGTACTTC.

This clonotype was seen at least ten times. CDR3 nucleotide sequence: TGCAGTGCTAGCTTTTGTGGTCAGTACTTC. It specifies CSASFCGQYF. The rearrangement joins TRBV20-1 to TRBJ2-7; D remains ambiguous. The V end was cut by 3 bases, the J end by 10 bases, with 10 bases between. The CDR3 extends over 10 amino acids. In germline, CDR1 is DFQATT, CDR2 SNEGSKA (reference sequence).

This clonotype has ten or more counts. The chain carries TRBV4-1 and TRBJ2-2; a weak D match, TRBD2 (5 bases). CDR1 and CDR2 (germline): MGHRA, YSYEKL. Trimming removed 3 bases at V and 7 bases at J, with 12 bases between. CDR3 length equals 14 residues. The CDR3: CASSQRVGVGELFF. The DNA of the CDR3 is TGCGCCAGCAGCCAGAGGGTGGGCGTCGGGGAGCTGTTTTTT.

This clonotype was seen at least ten times. One end of the junction fails to match germline, which may point to a read error. The chain carries TRBV30 and TRBJ1-1; no clear D gene. Germline-derived CDR1 and CDR2 are GTSNPN and SVGIG (reference sequence). The CDR3 is 13 residues long. The CDR3 DNA sequence: TGTGCCTGTAGTTCAGGTTGGAACGCTGAAGCTTTCTTT. Its protein is CACSSGWNAEAFF.

This clonotype was recorded at least ten times. This chain uses TRBV25-1 with TRBJ2-2, with 8 bases that match TRBD2. The germline V gene has CDR1 MGHDK and CDR2 SYGVNS. Unmatched junction bases numbered 5, after V lost 4 bases and J lost 1 base. The CDR3 is made up of 16 amino acids. The CDR3 bases are TGTGCCAGCAGTGGCCCCGGGACTAGGAACACCGGGGAGCTGTTTTTT. Residues: CASSGPGTRNTGELFF.

V gene TRBV2 combines with J gene TRBJ2-7; maybe TRBD2 (6 bases). Trimming left V 7 bases short and J 7 bases short, with 20 bases between. Germline V lookup: CDR1 SNHLY, CDR2 FYNNEI. The CDR3 sequence is 14 residues long. The CDR3 spells CASTQTAGLWEQYF. DNA for the CDR3: TGTGCCAGCACCCAGACCGCGGGATTGTGGGAGCAGTACTTC.

Many counts were recorded for this clonotype. The germline gene is not matched at one end of the junction; a read error may be the cause. This chain links TRBV20-1 with TRBJ2-7; weak D call: TRBD2 (6 bases). The germline gives CDR1 DFQATT, CDR2 SNEGSKA (reference sequence). The CDR3 covers 11 residues. CDR3 sequence (DNA): TGCAGTGCTGTACCTAGCGCCCAGATGAGCTTC. Amino acid sequence: CSAVPSAQMSF.

This clonotype was found many times. This chain connects TRBV7-2 to TRBJ2-7; D is unresolved. V lost 0 bases and J 0 bases, leaving 9 bases between the germline ends. This CDR3 spans 15 amino acids. Germline values: CDR1 SGHTA, CDR2 FQGNSA. CDR3 region: CASSLARSSSYEQYF. The CDR3 nucleotides read TGTGCCAGCAGCTTAGCCAGGAGTAGCTCCTACGAGCAGTACTTC.

This clonotype was observed at least ten times. The J gene is TRBJ2-7, the V gene TRBV18, with 7 bases aligning to TRBD1. The V gene end was trimmed by 5 bases and the J gene end by 2 bases; junction bases not matched to a gene: 3. The germline V gene encodes CDR1 KGHSH and CDR2 LQKENI. The CDR3 runs to 13 residues. The CDR3 sequence: CASSTTGPYEQYF. CDR3 nucleotides: TGTGCCAGCTCAACGACAGGGCCCTACGAGCAGTACTTC. The variable domain in full, completed from reference TRBV18 and TRBJ2-7, reads NAGVMQNPRHLVRRRGQEARLRCSPMKGHSHVYWYRQLPEEGLKFMVYLQKENIIDESGMPKERFSAEFPKEGPSILRIQQVVRGDSAAYFCASSTTGPYEQYFGPGTRLTVT.

This clonotype was recorded at least ten times. The genes are TRBV2 and TRBJ1-2; 9 bases fit TRBD1. Germline V gives CDR1 SNHLY, CDR2 FYNNEI. The J segment lost 5 bases and the V segment lost 6 bases, leaving 4 bases of the junction unmatched. The CDR3 length is 13 residues. DNA of the CDR3: TGTGCCAGCAGGGCCGGGACAGGGTATGGCTACACCTTC. Translating it yields CASRAGTGYGYTF.

This clonotype was seen repeatedly, ten times or more. A much larger clone lies a single base off, so this may be a read error. The rearrangement joins TRBV27 to TRBJ1-5, with 7 bases lining up with TRBD1. This CDR3 region has 14 residues. Germline values: CDR1 MNHEY, CDR2 SMNVEV (reference sequence). V was pared by 3 bases and J by 2 bases, with 1 base of the junction left unmatched. DNA of the CDR3: TGTGCCAGCAGTTTTGGGACAGGCAATCAGCCCCAGCATTTT. Translating it yields CASSFGTGNQPQHF.

At least ten counts were recorded for this clonotype. The chain employs TRBV4-1 and TRBJ2-6; the D is unclear. The CDR3 runs to 16 residues. Per the germline V gene, CDR1 is MGHRA and CDR2 is YSYEKL. Trimming cost V 5 bases and J 0 bases, with 11 bases left between them. Here the CDR3 reads CASSSVVTSGANVLTF. DNA for the CDR3: TGCGCCAGCAGCAGCGTGGTTACCTCTGGGGCCAACGTCCTGACTTTC.

This clonotype has at least ten counts. This chain joins TRBV4-1 and TRBJ2-2; 8 bases match TRBD1. The CDR3 is made up of 15 amino acids. CDR1 is MGHRA, CDR2 YSYEKL, per germline. With 0 bases clipped from V and 5 bases from J, the junction kept 2 bases outside the gene matches. CDR3 coding DNA: TGCGCCAGCAGCCAAGAAGGACAGGGAACCGGGGAGCTGTTTTTT. Translated: CASSQEGQGTGELFF.

This clonotype came up many times. CDR3 sequence: CASSLSAGAGGTEAFF. The CDR3 nucleotides are TGTGCCAGCAGTTTATCAGCGGGGGCAGGCGGCACTGAAGCTTTCTTT. The rearrangement uses TRBV27 and TRBJ1-1, with D perhaps matching TRBD1 (6 bases). This CDR3 is built from 16 residues. The germline V gene encodes CDR1 MNHEY and CDR2 SMNVEV (reference sequence). The V end was cut by 0 bases, the J end by 4 bases, with 15 bases between.

This clonotype was picked up many times. The chain employs TRBV4-2 and TRBJ1-2; 9 bases agree with TRBD1. V gave up 5 bases and J gave up 6 bases; unmatched junction bases: 7. Germline lookup yields CDR1 LGHNA and CDR2 YNFKEQ. CDR3 length equals 14 residues. The chain's CDR3 is CASSSQGAQDGYTF. The CDR3, as DNA: TGTGCCAGCAGCTCACAGGGGGCGCAGGATGGCTACACCTTC.

This clonotype has just a few counts. The chain uses TRBV20-1 and TRBJ1-1; perhaps TRBD1 as D (6 bases). The germline V gene has CDR1 DFQATT and CDR2 SNEGSKA (reference sequence). CDR3 length equals 13 residues. V was trimmed by 3 bases and J by 5 bases, leaving 13 bases between them. CDR3 sequence reads: CSASGHRETEAFF. CDR3 bases: TGCAGTGCTAGTGGTCACAGGGAGACTGAAGCTTTCTTT.

This clonotype showed up many times. This chain links TRBV7-3 with TRBJ1-2; tentatively, D is TRBD1 (5 bases). The germline CDR1 and CDR2 sequences are SGHTA and FQGTGA. CDR3 length equals 12 residues. V lost 5 bases to trimming and J lost 6 bases, with 10 bases between them. CDR3 amino acids: CASSPRQNGYTF. The CDR3 DNA is TGTGCCAGCAGCCCGAGACAGAATGGCTACACCTTC.

This clonotype was observed many times. V is TRBV11-2 and J is TRBJ2-2, with D possibly being TRBD1 (6 bases). Germline CDR1 and CDR2: SGHAT and FQNNGV. V lost 5 bases to trimming and J lost 7 bases, with 11 bases between them. The CDR3 extends over 13 amino acids. The CDR3 here is CASSQQGVGELFF. As DNA, the CDR3 is TGTGCCAGCAGCCAACAGGGCGTCGGGGAGCTGTTTTTT.

This clonotype was found many times. The chain combines TRBV7-3 with TRBJ2-2; the match to TRBD2 covers 8 bases. Germline CDR1 and CDR2: SGHTA and FQGTGA. V lost 2 bases and J lost 9; bases outside the gene matches: 11. This CDR3 region has 16 residues. CDR3 nucleotide sequence: TGTGCCAGCAGCTTAGACATCGGGGGGGCGACCCGGGAGCTGTTTTTT. Protein product: CASSLDIGGATRELFF.

This clonotype was picked up many times. The rearrangement uses TRBV7-2 and TRBJ2-2; possibly TRBD1 or TRBD2 for D (6 bases each). Germline assignment: CDR1 SGHTA and CDR2 FQGNSA. Trimming cost V 0 bases and J 7 bases, with 12 bases left between them. The CDR3 totals 15 residues. This CDR3 reads CASSLAGGSIGELFF. The CDR3 nucleotides read TGTGCCAGCAGCTTAGCGGGGGGCTCCATCGGGGAGCTGTTTTTT. The whole variable domain, remainder taken from reference TRBV7-2 and TRBJ2-2, is GAGVSQSPSNKVTEKGKDVELRCDPISGHTALYWYRQSLGQGLEFLIYFQGNSAPDKSGLPSDRFSAERTGGSVSTLTIQRTQQEDSAVYLCASSLAGGSIGELFFGEGSRLTVL.

This clonotype was seen ten or more times. The V and J genes are TRBV5-4 and TRBJ2-5; 11 positions agree with TRBD2. Looked up from germline, CDR1 is SGHNT and CDR2 is YYREEE (reference sequence). V lost 2 bases, J lost 1 base, and 1 base stayed unmatched. The CDR3 consists of 15 residues. CDR3 DNA sequence: TGTGCCAGCAGCTTTGGACTAGCGGGCCAAGAGACCCAGTACTTC. Protein: CASSFGLAGQETQYF.